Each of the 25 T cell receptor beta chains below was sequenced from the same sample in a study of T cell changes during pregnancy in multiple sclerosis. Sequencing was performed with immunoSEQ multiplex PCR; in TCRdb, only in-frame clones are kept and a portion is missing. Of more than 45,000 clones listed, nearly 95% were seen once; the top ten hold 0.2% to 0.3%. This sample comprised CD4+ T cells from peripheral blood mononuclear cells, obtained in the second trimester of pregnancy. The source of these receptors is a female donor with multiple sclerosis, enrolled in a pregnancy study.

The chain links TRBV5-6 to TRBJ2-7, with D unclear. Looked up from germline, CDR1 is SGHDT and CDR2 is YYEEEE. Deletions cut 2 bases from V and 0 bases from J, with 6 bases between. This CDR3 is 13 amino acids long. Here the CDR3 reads CASSLAGSYEQYF. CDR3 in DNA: TGTGCCAGCAGCTTAGCAGGCTCCTACGAGCAGTACTTC.

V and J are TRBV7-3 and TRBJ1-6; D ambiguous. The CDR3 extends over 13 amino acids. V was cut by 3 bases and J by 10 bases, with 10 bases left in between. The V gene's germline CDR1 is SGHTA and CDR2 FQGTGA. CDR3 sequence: CASSLRFDSPLHF. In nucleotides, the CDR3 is TGTGCCAGCAGCTTGCGGTTCGACTCACCCCTCCACTTT.

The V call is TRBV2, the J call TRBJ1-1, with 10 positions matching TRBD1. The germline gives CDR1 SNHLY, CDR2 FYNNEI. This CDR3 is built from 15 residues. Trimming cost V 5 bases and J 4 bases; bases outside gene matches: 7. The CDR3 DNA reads TGTGCCAGCAGTAAAACGACAGGGGGCGGCACTGAAGCTTTCTTT. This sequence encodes CASSKTTGGGTEAFF. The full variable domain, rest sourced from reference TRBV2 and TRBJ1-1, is EPEVTQTPSHQVTQMGQEVILRCVPISNHLYFYWYRQILGQKVEFLVSFYNNEISEKSEIFDDQFSVERPDGSNFTLKIRSTKLEDSAMYFCASSKTTGGGTEAFFGQGTRLTVV.

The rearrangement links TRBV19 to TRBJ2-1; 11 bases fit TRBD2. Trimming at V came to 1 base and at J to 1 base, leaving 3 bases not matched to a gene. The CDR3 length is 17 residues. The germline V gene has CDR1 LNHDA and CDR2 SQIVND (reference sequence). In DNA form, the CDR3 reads TGTGCCAGTAGTATAGCGACTAGCGGGGTTTCCTACAATGAGCAGTTCTTC. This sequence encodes CASSIATSGVSYNEQFF. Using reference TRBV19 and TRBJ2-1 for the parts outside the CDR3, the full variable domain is DGGITQSPKYLFRKEGQNVTLSCEQNLNHDAMYWYRQDPGQGLRLIYYSQIVNDFQKGDIAEGYSVSREKKESFPLTVTSAQKNPTAFYLCASSIATSGVSYNEQFFGPGTRLTVL.

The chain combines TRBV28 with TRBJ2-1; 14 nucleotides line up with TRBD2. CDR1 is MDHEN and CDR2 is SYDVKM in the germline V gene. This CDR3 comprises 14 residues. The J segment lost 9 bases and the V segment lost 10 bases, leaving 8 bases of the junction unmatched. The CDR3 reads CATLTSGGAGEQFF. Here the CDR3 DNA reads TGTGCCACCCTGACTAGCGGGGGGGCCGGTGAGCAGTTCTTC.

In nucleotides, the CDR3 is TGCAGCGTTGAGAATAGGGACAGGGGGCCCGTGCGAGAGACCCAGTACTTC. This sequence encodes CSVENRDRGPVRETQYF. This chain connects TRBV29-1 to TRBJ2-5; 12 nucleotides agree with TRBD1. Trimming removed 3 bases from V and 4 bases from J; junction bases left unmatched: 12. Per the germline V gene, CDR1 is SQVTM and CDR2 is ANQGSEA. The CDR3 contains 17 residues.

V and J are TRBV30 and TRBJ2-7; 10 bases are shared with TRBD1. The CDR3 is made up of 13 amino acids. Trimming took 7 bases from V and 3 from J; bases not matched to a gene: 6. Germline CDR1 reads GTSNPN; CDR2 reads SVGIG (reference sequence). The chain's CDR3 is CASSRDRGYEQYF. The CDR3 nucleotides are TGTGCCTCGAGCCGGGACAGGGGCTACGAGCAGTACTTC.

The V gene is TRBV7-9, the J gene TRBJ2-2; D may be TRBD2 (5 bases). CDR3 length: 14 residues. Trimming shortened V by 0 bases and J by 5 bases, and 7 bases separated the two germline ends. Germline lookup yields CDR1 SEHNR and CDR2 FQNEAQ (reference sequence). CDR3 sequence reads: CASSLAWRTGELFF. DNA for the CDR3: TGTGCCAGCAGCTTAGCCTGGAGGACCGGGGAGCTGTTTTTT. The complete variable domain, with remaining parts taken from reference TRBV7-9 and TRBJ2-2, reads DTGVSQNPRHKITKRGQNVTFRCDPISEHNRLYWYRQTLGQGPEFLTYFQNEAQLEKSRLLSDRFSAERPKGSFSTLEIQRTEQGDSAMYLCASSLAWRTGELFFGEGSRLTVL.

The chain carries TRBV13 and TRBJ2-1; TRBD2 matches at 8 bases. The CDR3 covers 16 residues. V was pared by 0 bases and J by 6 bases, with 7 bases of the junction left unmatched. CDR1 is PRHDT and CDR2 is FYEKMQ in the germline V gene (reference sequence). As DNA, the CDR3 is TGTGCCAGCAGCTTAGGTTACGGGGGGGCCGGCAATGAGCAGTTCTTC. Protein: CASSLGYGGAGNEQFF.

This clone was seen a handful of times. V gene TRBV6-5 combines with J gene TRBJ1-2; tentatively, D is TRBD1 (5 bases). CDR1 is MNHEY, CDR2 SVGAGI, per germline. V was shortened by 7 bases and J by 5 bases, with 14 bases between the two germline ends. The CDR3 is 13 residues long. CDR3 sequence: CASTPQPGYGYTF. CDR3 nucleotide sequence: TGTGCCAGCACCCCACAGCCAGGGTATGGCTACACCTTC.

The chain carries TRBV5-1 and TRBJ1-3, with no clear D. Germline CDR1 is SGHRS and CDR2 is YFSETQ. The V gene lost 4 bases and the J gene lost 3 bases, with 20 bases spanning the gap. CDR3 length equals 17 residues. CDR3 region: CASSPGGLKDHGNTIYF. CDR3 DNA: TGCGCCAGCAGCCCCGGAGGGTTAAAAGACCATGGAAACACCATATATTTT.

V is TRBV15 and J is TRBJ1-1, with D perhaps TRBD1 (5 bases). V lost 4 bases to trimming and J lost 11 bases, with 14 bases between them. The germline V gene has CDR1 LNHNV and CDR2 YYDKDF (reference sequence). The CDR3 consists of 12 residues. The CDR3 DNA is TGTGCCACCAGCAACAGAACCCGGGGGGCTTTCTTT. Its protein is CATSNRTRGAFF.

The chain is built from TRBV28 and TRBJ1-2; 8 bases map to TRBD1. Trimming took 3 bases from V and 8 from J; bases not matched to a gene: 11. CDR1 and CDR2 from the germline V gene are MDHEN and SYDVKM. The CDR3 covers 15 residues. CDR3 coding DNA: TGTGCCAGCAGTTTGTCCGGACAGGGTCTTTTCGGCTACACCTTC. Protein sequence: CASSLSGQGLFGYTF.

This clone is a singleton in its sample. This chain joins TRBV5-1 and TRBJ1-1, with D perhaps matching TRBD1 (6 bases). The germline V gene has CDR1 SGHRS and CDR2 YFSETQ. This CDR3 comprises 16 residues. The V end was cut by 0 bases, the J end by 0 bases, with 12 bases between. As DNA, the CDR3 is TGCGCCAGCAGCTTGGTGGGCAGGGGAATGAACACTGAAGCTTTCTTT. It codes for CASSLVGRGMNTEAFF.

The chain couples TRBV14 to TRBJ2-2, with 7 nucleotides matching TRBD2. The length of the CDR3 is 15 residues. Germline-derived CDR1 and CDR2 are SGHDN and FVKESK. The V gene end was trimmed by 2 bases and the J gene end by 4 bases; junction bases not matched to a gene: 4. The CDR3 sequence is CASSQQLASTGELFF. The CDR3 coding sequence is TGTGCCAGCAGCCAACAACTAGCGAGCACCGGGGAGCTGTTTTTT.

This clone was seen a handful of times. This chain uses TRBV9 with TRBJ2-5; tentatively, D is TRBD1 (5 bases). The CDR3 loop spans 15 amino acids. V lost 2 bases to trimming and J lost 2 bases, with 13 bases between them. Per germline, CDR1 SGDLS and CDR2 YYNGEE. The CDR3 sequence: CASSVLQGPQETQYF. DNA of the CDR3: TGTGCCAGCAGCGTCCTCCAGGGTCCGCAAGAGACCCAGTACTTC.

For the CDR3, the DNA is TGCGCCAGCAGCTTGGGTGTCGGGGACGAGCAGTACTTC. It yields the protein CASSLGVGDEQYF. The chain links TRBV5-1 to TRBJ2-7, with D perhaps matching TRBD2 (5 bases). Per the germline V gene, CDR1 is SGHRS and CDR2 is YFSETQ. V lost 0 bases and J 5 bases, leaving 9 bases between the germline ends. The CDR3 has 13 amino acids.

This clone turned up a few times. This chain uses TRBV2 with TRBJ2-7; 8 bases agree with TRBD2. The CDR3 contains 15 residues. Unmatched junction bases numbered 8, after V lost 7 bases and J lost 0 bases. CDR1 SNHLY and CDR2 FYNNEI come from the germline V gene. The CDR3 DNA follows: TGTGCCAGCAATCCTAGCGGGCCTTACTCCTACGAGCAGTACTTC. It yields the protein CASNPSGPYSYEQYF.

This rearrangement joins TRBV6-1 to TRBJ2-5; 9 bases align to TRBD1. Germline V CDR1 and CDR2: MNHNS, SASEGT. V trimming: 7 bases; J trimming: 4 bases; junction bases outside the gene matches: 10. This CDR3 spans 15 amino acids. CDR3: CASKMAGQGSETQYF. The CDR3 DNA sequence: TGTGCCAGCAAGATGGCGGGACAGGGTTCAGAGACCCAGTACTTC.

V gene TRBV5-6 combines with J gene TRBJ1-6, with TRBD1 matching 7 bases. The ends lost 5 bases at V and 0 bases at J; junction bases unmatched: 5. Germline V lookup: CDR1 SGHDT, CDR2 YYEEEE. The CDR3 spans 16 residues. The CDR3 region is CASRADRASYNSPLHF. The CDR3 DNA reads TGTGCCAGCAGGGCCGACAGGGCCTCCTATAATTCACCCCTCCACTTT.

The CDR3 coding sequence is TGTGCCAGCAGCGGGGGTAGCGGGGCCACAGATACGCAGTATTTT. It translates to CASSGGSGATDTQYF. This sequence joins TRBV6-4 and TRBJ2-3; 8 positions match TRBD2. This CDR3 has 15 amino acids. V lost 6 bases and J lost 2; bases outside the gene matches: 7. Per germline, CDR1 MRHNA and CDR2 SNTAGT.

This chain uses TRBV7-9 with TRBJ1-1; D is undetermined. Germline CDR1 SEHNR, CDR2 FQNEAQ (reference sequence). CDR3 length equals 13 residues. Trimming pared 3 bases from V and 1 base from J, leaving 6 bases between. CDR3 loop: CASSLSGNTEAFF. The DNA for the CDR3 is TGTGCCAGCAGCTTGTCAGGGAACACTGAAGCTTTCTTT.

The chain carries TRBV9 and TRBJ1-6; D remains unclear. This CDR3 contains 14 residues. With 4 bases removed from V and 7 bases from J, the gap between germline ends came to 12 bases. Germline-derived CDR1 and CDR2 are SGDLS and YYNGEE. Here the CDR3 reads CASSPRVGNSPLHF. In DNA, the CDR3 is TGTGCCAGCAGCCCGAGGGTGGGGAATTCACCCCTCCACTTT.

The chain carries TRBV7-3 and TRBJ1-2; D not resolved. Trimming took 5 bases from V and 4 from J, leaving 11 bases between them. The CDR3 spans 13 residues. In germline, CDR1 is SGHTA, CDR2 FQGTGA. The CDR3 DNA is TGTGCCAGCAGCGCCCACAGTGGCTATGGCTACACCTTC. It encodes CASSAHSGYGYTF. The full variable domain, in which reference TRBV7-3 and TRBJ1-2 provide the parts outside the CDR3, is GAGVSQTPSNKVTEKGKYVELRCDPISGHTALYWYRQSLGQGPEFLIYFQGTGAADDSGLPNDRFFAVRPEGSVSTLKIQRTERGDSAVYLCASSAHSGYGYTFGSGTRLTVV.

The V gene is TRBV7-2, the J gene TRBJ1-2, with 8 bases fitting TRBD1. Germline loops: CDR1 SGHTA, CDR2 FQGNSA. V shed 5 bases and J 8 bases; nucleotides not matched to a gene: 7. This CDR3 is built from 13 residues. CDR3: CASSPDRVRGYTF. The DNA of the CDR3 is TGTGCCAGCAGCCCGGACAGGGTGAGGGGCTACACCTTC.